Presented here are 5 T cell receptor beta chains from one specimen sequenced in a study of T-cell memory formation after mild COVID-19. TCRdb recomputed calls from the 5' RACE reads with MiXCR, one row per CDR3 protein. The sample carries around 110,000 distinct CDR3 sequences, 9.5% to 15% recorded once. The sequenced sample consisted of PBMCs or a T cell subset sorted from them (not recorded which). Every receptor here comes from an adult woman who had mild COVID-19 (a few samples of this study predate the infection). Cell type and time point are not known.

This clonotype appeared a few times. The V gene is TRBV20-1, the J gene TRBJ2-5; 7 bases are shared with TRBD1. Germline CDR1 and CDR2: DFQATT and SNEGSKA (reference sequence). V was clipped by 5 bases and J by 5 bases; unmatched bases: 20. CDR3 length equals 17 residues. DNA of the CDR3: TGCAGTGCTCTACGTCTCACACAGGGGTTAGTCGAGGAGACCCAGTACTTC. Its translation: CSALRLTQGLVEETQYF.

This clonotype was seen only a few times. The rearrangement uses TRBV20-1 and TRBJ2-4, with 11 bases aligning to TRBD1. From germline, CDR1 is DFQATT and CDR2 SNEGSKA (reference sequence). The CDR3 loop spans 16 amino acids. J lost 3 bases, V lost 2 bases, and 6 bases had no gene match. The CDR3 protein is CSARQGQGASKNIQYF. The CDR3 coding sequence is TGCAGTGCTAGACAAGGACAGGGGGCGAGCAAAAACATTCAGTACTTC.

The rearrangement links TRBV29-1 to TRBJ1-1; D ambiguous. This CDR3 region has 13 residues. Germline-derived CDR1 and CDR2 are SQVTM and ANQGSEA. The V end lost 0 bases, the J end lost 8 bases, and 13 bases lay between the germline ends. The CDR3 region is CSVEEHAPVEAFF. The CDR3 nucleotides are TGCAGCGTTGAAGAGCACGCCCCGGTAGAAGCTTTCTTT.

Here the CDR3 DNA reads TGTGCCAGCAGCAGAAGGGAGTCGACCTACGAGCAGTACTTC. Amino acids: CASSRRESTYEQYF. The chain joins TRBV7-8 to TRBJ2-7, with D possibly matching TRBD2 (5 bases). This CDR3 region has 14 residues. The germline V and J ends were trimmed by 5 bases and 2 bases, with 13 bases remaining between them. In germline, CDR1 is SGHVS, CDR2 FQNEAQ.

This clonotype was observed at least ten times. This chain joins TRBV20-1 and TRBJ2-3; 14 nucleotides agree with TRBD2. Germline V gene sequence: CDR1 DFQATT, CDR2 SNEGSKA (reference sequence). Trimming took 6 bases from V and 2 from J; bases not matched to a gene: 10. The CDR3 covers 17 residues. The CDR3 here is CSAAGGTSGSPTDTQYF. CDR3 nucleotides: TGCAGTGCGGCAGGGGGGACTAGCGGGAGTCCCACAGATACGCAGTATTTT.